This T cell receptor (beta chain) was sequenced during a study of shared clonotypes between healthy human individuals. Generated by immunoSEQ multiplex PCR, the TCRdb table keeps only in-frame clones and is missing some. Here the sample spans around 510,000 clones, 70% to 80% being singletons. This clone was picked up a small number of times. The CDR3 has 15 residues. The V and J ends lost 2 bases and 5 bases respectively, with 10 bases between them. Germline CDR1 and CDR2: SGHTA and FQGNSA. This TCR was sampled from a middle-aged woman in good health. Some clones in this sample may be carry-over from other donors' samples. The rearrangement joins TRBV7-2 to TRBJ1-6, with D possibly being TRBD1 (5 bases). Specimen: PBMCs. The CDR3: CASSLMGRDNSPLHF. Written as DNA, the CDR3 is TGTGCCAGCAGCTTAATGGGCAGGGATAATTCACCCCTCCACTTT.